These 9 T cell receptor beta chains originate from one sample sequenced in a study of Ad26.COV2.S vaccination and SARS-CoV-2 variants. TCRdb keeps only in-frame clones here, not all; method: immunoSEQ multiplex PCR. The data contain 250,000 to 300,000 clones, 80% to 90% of them singletons. Treatment reported: roughly 20 received Ad26.COV2.S at low or high dose, single or two shots; several received placebo; per-sample allocation not given. Sampling was performed 63 days after the first vaccine or placebo injection. Source: peripheral blood, taken in a trial of Ad26.COV2.S vaccine versus placebo. Receptors originate from a person between 18 and 59 years old who received the Ad26.COV2.S COVID-19 vaccine or a placebo.

This chain uses TRBV4-2 with TRBJ2-7; weak D call: TRBD2 (7 bases). Trimming removed 0 bases at V and 4 bases at J, with 19 bases between. The CDR3 loop spans 17 amino acids. Germline CDR1 is LGHNA and CDR2 is YNFKEQ. Written as DNA, the CDR3 is TGTGCCAGCAGCCAAGAAAGGGGGGGGCGACCCCTTTACGAGCAGTACTTC. Encoded protein: CASSQERGGRPLYEQYF.

The chain joins TRBV4-2 to TRBJ2-3; 9 bases are a match to TRBD2. The V gene end was trimmed by 2 bases and the J gene end by 0 bases; junction bases not matched to a gene: 6. The CDR3 spans 17 residues. The V gene's germline CDR1 is LGHNA and CDR2 YNFKEQ. CDR3 amino acids: CASSQPGLARSTDTQYF. Here the CDR3 DNA reads TGTGCCAGCAGCCAACCCGGACTAGCGAGGAGCACAGATACGCAGTATTTT.

This chain connects TRBV3-1 (or the pseudogene TRBV3-2) to TRBJ1-3, with 7 positions matching TRBD1. The CDR3 runs 17 residues. Germline V CDR1 and CDR2: LGHDT, YNNKEL (reference sequence). The J segment lost 0 bases and the V segment lost 4 bases, leaving 9 bases of the junction unmatched. CDR3: CASSLRTGSISGNTIYF. Written as DNA, the CDR3 is TGTGCCAGCAGCCTCCGGACAGGCAGTATCTCTGGAAACACCATATATTTT.

This clone showed up just once. The chain links TRBV10-2 to TRBJ2-1; TRBD2 aligns across 8 bases. The CDR3 is 13 amino acids. The V gene's germline CDR1 is WSHSY and CDR2 SAAADI. V lost 6 bases, J lost 6 bases, and 4 bases stayed unmatched. CDR3 bases: TGCGCCAGCAGGGCGGGAGGATTCAATGAGCAGTTCTTC. This codes for CASRAGGFNEQFF.

This rearrangement joins TRBV6-5 to TRBJ1-5; the match to TRBD1 covers 7 bases. Germline CDR1 MNHEY, CDR2 SVGAGI. V lost 4 bases, J lost 11 bases, and 14 bases stayed unmatched. The CDR3 totals 15 residues. CDR3: CASSFALRTGAAQHF. CDR3 bases: TGTGCCAGCAGTTTCGCACTAAGAACAGGGGCCGCCCAGCATTTT.

The CDR3 sequence is CSATTGGEQYF. CDR3 nucleotides: TGCAGCGCCACCACAGGGGGTGAGCAGTACTTC. The chain carries TRBV29-1 and TRBJ2-7; 8 bases are a match to TRBD1. This CDR3 contains 11 residues. J was trimmed by 7 bases and V by 7 bases; bases with no gene match: 6. Looked up from germline, CDR1 is SQVTM and CDR2 is ANQGSEA.

The V gene is TRBV6-4, the J gene TRBJ1-5; D remains unclear. The CDR3 has 12 amino acids. Germline V gene sequence: CDR1 MRHNA, CDR2 SNTAGT. Trimming left V 4 bases short and J 8 bases short, with 9 bases between. The CDR3 spells CASSVLPEPQHF. The CDR3 DNA follows: TGTGCCAGCAGTGTTCTACCCGAGCCCCAGCATTTT.

The chain has TRBV30 and TRBJ2-1, with D perhaps TRBD2 (5 bases). Germline values: CDR1 GTSNPN, CDR2 SVGIG (reference sequence). V dropped 6 bases and J dropped 8 bases, with 14 bases sitting between them. The CDR3 length is 12 residues. The CDR3 DNA is TGTGCCTGCCAGCTAGGAGGCGATGAGCAGTTCTTC. This translates into CACQLGGDEQFF.

The V gene is TRBV7-8, the J gene TRBJ1-6; D remains ambiguous. Germline V lookup: CDR1 SGHVS, CDR2 FQNEAQ. This CDR3 comprises 16 residues. V was clipped by 5 bases and J by 0 bases, with 11 bases between them. CDR3 nucleotide sequence: TGTGCCAGCAGCCCCGGACGGAGCTCCTATAATTCACCCCTCCACTTT. Protein: CASSPGRSSYNSPLHF.